This entry concerns a single TCR beta chain. The antigen remains undetermined. This entry is derived from a study of a mutant IDH1 vaccine in newly diagnosed glioma. Clones were read by immunoSEQ multiplex PCR, and TCRdb kept only the in-frame ones, dropping some. The profile shows 75,000 to 95,000 clones, over 85% of them singletons. Time point indicated: week 47, end of study. A single vaccine dose contained 300 ug of mutant IDH1 20-mer peptide, and topical imiquimod was used with it. The CDR3 extends over 15 amino acids. Germline V gene lookup returns CDR1 SGHAT and CDR2 FQDESV (reference sequence). V lost 5 bases to trimming and J lost 0 bases, with 12 bases between them.

This sample comprised PBMCs, obtained from a glioma patient whose treatment included an IDH1 peptide vaccine. The sequence was obtained from a woman in her fifties or sixties with glioma. This chain links TRBV11-1 with TRBJ2-3; D is uncertain. CDR3 sequence: CASSPGPLSTDTQYF. For the CDR3, the DNA is TGTGCCAGCAGCCCCGGTCCCCTTAGCACAGATACGCAGTATTTT. Filled out from reference TRBV11-1 and TRBJ2-3, the complete variable domain reads EAEVAQSPRYKITEKSQAVAFWCDPISGHATLYWYRQILGQGPELLVQFQDESVVDDSQLPKDRFSAERLKGVDSTLKIQPAELGDSAMYLCASSPGPLSTDTQYFGPGTRLTVL.